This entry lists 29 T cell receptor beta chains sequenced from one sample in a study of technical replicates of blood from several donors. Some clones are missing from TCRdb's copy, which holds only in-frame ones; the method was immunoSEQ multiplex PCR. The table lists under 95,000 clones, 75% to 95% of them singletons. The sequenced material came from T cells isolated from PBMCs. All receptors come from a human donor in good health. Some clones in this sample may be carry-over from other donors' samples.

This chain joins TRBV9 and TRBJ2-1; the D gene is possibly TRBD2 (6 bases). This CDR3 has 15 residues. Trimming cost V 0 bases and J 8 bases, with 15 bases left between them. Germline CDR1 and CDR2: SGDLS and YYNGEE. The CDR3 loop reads CASSVAEGRLDEQFF. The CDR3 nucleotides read TGTGCCAGCAGCGTAGCGGAGGGAAGGTTGGATGAGCAGTTCTTC.

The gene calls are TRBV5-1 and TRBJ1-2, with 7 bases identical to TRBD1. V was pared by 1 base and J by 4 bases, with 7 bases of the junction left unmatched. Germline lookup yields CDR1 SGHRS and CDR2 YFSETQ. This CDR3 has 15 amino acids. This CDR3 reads CASSLTGAEGYGYTF. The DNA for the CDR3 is TGCGCCAGCAGCTTGACAGGGGCCGAGGGCTATGGCTACACCTTC.

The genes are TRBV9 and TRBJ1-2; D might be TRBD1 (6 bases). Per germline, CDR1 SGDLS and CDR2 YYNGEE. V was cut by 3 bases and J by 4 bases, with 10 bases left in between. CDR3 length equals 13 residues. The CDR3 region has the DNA TGTGCCAGCAGCGGGGGGGGCGTCTATGGCTACACCTTC. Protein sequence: CASSGGGVYGYTF.

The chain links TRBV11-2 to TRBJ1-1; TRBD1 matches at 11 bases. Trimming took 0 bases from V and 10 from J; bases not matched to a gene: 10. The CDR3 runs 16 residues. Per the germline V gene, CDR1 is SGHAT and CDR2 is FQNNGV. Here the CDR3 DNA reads TGTGCCAGCAGCTTAGATCTGTGGGACAGGGGGTCTGGAGCTTTCTTT. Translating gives CASSLDLWDRGSGAFF. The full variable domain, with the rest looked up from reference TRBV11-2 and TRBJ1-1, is EAGVAQSPRYKIIEKRQSVAFWCNPISGHATLYWYQQILGQGPKLLIQFQNNGVVDDSQLPKDRFSAERLKGVDSTLKIQPAKLEDSAVYLCASSLDLWDRGSGAFFGQGTRLTVV.

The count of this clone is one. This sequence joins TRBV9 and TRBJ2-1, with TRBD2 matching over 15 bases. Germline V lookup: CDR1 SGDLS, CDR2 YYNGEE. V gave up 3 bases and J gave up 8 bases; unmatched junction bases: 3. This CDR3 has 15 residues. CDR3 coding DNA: TGTGCCAGCAGCGCCGGACTAGCGGGGGGGGATGAGCAGTTCTTC. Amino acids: CASSAGLAGGDEQFF.

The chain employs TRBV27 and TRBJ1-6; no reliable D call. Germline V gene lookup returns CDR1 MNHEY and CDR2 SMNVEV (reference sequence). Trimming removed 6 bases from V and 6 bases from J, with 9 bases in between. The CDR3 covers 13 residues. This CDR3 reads CASRRVFNSPLHF. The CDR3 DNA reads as TGTGCCAGCAGGCGGGTTTTTAATTCACCCCTCCACTTT.

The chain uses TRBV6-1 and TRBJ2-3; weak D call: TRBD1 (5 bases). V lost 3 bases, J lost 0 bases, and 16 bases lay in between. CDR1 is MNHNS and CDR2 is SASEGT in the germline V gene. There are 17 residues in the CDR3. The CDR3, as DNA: TGTGCCAGCAGTGATAAGTGGGGCAGGGTGAGCACAGATACGCAGTATTTT. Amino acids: CASSDKWGRVSTDTQYF.

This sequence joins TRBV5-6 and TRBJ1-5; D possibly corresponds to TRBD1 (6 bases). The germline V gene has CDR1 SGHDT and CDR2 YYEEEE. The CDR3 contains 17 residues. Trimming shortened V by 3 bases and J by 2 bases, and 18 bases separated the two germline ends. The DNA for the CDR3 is TGTGCCAGCAGCTCGGCGGGGGGCAGGTGGGGCAATCAGCCCCAGCATTTT. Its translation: CASSSAGGRWGNQPQHF.

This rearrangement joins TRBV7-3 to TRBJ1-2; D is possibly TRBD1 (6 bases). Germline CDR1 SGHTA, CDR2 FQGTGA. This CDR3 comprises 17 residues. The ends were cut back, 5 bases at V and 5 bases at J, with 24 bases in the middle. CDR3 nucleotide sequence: TGTGCCAGCAGCCCAAACTCAGGACAGCCTGGCGATTATGGCTACACCTTC. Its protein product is CASSPNSGQPGDYGYTF.

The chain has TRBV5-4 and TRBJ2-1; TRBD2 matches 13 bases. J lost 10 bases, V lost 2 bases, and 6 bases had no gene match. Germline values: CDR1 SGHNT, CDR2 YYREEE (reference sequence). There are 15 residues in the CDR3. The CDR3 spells CASSFFLGLAGEQFF. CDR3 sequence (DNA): TGTGCCAGCAGCTTTTTCCTGGGACTAGCGGGAGAGCAGTTCTTC.

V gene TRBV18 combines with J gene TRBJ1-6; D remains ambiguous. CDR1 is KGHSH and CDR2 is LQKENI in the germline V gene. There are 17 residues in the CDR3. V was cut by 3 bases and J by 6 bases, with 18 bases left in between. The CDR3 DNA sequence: TGTGCCAGCTCACCGACCTCGGATAACAGTATTAATTCACCCCTCCACTTT. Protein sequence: CASSPTSDNSINSPLHF.

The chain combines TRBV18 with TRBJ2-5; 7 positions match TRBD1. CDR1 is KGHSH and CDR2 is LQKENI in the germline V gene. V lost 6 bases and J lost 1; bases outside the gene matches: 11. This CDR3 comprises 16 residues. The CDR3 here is CASSSNDRVGQETQYF. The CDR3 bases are TGTGCCAGCTCCTCTAACGACAGGGTAGGCCAAGAGACCCAGTACTTC.

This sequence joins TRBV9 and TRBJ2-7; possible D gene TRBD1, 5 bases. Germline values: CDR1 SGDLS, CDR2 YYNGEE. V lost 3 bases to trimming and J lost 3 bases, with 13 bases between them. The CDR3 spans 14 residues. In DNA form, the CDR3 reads TGTGCCAGCAGCGGGAAAGGGGTTGGCTACGAGCAGTACTTC. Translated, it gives CASSGKGVGYEQYF.

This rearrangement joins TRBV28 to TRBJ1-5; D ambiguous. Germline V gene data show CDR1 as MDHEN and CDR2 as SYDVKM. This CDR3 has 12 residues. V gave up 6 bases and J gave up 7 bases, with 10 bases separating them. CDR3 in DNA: TGTGCCAGCAGCATAAAGCCCCAGCCCCAGCATTTT. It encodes CASSIKPQPQHF.

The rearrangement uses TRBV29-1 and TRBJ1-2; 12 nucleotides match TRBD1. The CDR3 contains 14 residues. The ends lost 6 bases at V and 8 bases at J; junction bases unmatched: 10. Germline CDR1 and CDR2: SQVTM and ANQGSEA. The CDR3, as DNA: TGCAGCGTGGCCGGGACAGGGGGCTCGGGGGGCTACACCTTC. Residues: CSVAGTGGSGGYTF.

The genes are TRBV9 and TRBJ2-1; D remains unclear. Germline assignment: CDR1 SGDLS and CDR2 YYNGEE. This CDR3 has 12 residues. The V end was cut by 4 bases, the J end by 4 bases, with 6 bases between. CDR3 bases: TGTGCCAGCAGCCCAAATTACAATGAGCAGTTCTTC. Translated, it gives CASSPNYNEQFF. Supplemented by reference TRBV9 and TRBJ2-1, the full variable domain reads DSGVTQTPKHLITATGQRVTLRCSPRSGDLSVYWYQQSLDQGLQFLIQYYNGEERAKGNILERFSAQQFPDLHSELNLSSLELGDSALYFCASSPNYNEQFFGPGTRLTVL.

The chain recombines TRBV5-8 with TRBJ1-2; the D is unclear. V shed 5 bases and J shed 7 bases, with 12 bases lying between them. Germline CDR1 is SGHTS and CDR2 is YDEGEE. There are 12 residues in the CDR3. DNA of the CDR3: TGTGCCAGCAGTTCCTGGTTAGCTGGCTACACCTTC. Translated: CASSSWLAGYTF.

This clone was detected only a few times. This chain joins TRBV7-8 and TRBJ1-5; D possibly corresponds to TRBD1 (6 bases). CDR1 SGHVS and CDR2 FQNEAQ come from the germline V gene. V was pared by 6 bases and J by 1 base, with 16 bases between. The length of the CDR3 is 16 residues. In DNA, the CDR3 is TGTGCCAGCAGGAAGGACAGATTTAAAAGCAATCAGCCCCAGCATTTT. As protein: CASRKDRFKSNQPQHF.

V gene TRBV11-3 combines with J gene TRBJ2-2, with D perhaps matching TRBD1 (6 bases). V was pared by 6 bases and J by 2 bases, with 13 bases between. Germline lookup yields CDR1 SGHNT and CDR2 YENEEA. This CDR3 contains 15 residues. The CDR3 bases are TGTGCCAGCAGGGGACGGGACATTAACACCGGGGAGCTGTTTTTT. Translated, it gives CASRGRDINTGELFF. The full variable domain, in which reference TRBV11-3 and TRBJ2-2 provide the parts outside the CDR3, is EAGVVQSPRYKIIEKKQPVAFWCNPISGHNTLYWYLQNLGQGPELLIRYENEEAVDDSQLPKDRFSAERLKGVDSTLKIQPAELGDSAVYLCASRGRDINTGELFFGEGSRLTVL.

DNA for the CDR3: TGTGCCAGTAGTATAAGGAGGGGGGGCGGTACTAATGAAAAACTGTTTTTT. Protein: CASSIRRGGGTNEKLFF. The V and J genes are TRBV19 and TRBJ1-4; D perhaps matches TRBD1 (6 bases). The CDR3 spans 17 residues. Per the germline V gene, CDR1 is LNHDA and CDR2 is SQIVND (reference sequence). Trimming stripped 2 bases from V and 2 bases from J, with 15 bases between.

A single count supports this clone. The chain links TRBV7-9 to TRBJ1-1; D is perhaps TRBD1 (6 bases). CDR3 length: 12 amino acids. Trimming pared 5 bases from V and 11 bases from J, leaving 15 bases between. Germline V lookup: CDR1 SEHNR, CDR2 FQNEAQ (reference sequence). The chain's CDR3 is CASSPGTRQAFF. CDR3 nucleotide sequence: TGTGCCAGCAGCCCCGGGACACGTCAGGCTTTCTTT. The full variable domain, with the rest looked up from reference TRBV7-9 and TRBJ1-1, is DTGVSQNPRHKITKRGQNVTFRCDPISEHNRLYWYRQTLGQGPEFLTYFQNEAQLEKSRLLSDRFSAERPKGSFSTLEIQRTEQGDSAMYLCASSPGTRQAFFGQGTRLTVV.

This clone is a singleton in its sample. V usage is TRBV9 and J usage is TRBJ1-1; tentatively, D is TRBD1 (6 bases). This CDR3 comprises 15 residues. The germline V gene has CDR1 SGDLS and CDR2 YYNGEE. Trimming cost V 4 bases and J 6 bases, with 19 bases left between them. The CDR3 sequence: CASSPPVGAAPEAFF. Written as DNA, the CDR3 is TGTGCCAGCAGCCCCCCGGTGGGGGCCGCTCCTGAAGCTTTCTTT. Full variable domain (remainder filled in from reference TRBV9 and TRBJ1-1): DSGVTQTPKHLITATGQRVTLRCSPRSGDLSVYWYQQSLDQGLQFLIQYYNGEERAKGNILERFSAQQFPDLHSELNLSSLELGDSALYFCASSPPVGAAPEAFFGQGTRLTVV.

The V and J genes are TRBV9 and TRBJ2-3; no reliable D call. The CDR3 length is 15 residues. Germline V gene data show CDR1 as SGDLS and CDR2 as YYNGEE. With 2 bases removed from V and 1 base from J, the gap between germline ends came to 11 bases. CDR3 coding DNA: TGTGCCAGCAGCGTTCTCGCGATAGGCACAGATACGCAGTATTTT. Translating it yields CASSVLAIGTDTQYF.

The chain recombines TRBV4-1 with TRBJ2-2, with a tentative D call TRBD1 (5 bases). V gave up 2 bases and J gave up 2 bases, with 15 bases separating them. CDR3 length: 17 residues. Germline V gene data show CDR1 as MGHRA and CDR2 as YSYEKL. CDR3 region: CASSQPQDLANTGELFF. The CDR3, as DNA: TGCGCCAGCAGCCAACCACAGGATCTTGCAAACACCGGGGAGCTGTTTTTT.

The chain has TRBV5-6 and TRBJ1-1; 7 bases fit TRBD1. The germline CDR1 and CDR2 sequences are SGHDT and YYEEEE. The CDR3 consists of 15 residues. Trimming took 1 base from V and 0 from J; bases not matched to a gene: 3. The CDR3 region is CASSLTGVLNTEAFF. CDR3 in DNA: TGTGCCAGCAGCTTGACAGGGGTATTGAACACTGAAGCTTTCTTT.

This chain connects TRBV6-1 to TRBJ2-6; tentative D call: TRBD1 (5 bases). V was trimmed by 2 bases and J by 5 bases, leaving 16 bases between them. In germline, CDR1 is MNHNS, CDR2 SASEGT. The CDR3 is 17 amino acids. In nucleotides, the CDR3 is TGTGCCAGCAGTGAATTGACGGACCCAGGGTGGGCCAACGTCCTGACTTTC. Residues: CASSELTDPGWANVLTF.

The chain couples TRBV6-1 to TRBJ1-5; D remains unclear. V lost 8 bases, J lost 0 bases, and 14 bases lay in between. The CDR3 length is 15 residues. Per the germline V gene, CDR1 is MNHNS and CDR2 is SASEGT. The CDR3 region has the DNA TGTGCCAGCCTAATTGGACTCGATAGCAATCAGCCCCAGCATTTT. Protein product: CASLIGLDSNQPQHF.

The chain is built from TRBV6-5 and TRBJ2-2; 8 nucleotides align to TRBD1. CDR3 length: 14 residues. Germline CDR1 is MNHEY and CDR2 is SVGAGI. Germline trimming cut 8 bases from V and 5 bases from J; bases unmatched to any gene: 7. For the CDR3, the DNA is TGTGCCAGCCTCCCGGGACAGGCAACCGGGGAGCTGTTTTTT. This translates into CASLPGQATGELFF.

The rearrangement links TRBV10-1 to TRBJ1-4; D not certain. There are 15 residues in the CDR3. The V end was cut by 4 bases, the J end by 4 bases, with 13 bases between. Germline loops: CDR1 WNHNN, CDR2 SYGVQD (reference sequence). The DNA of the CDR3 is TGCGCCAGCAGTGGTAACGACATGAATAATGAAAAACTGTTTTTT. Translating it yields CASSGNDMNNEKLFF.